This T cell receptor (beta chain) was profiled in a study of neurological immune-mediated disorders (dated by TCRdb to the late 2010s). About the investigation overall: Using UMI-based sequencing, the study compared peripheral blood TCR-beta repertoires from patients with HTLV-I-associated myelopathy (HAM/TSP), patients with multiple sclerosis, and healthy controls. The 106 TCR-beta libraries covered PBMC samples along with longitudinal samples, technical triplicates, and paired sorted CD4+ and CD8+ T-cell subsets. Longitudinal HAM/TSP and healthy donors had 3 time-points each (3-40 month intervals). The cohort was made up of 60 to 75 subjects, consisting of roughly 14 HAM/TSP patients, roughly 35 multiple sclerosis patients and around 20 healthy controls. What the study reported, not specific to this receptor: TCR clonal expansion was greatest in HAM/TSP patients and smallest in MS patients, who ranked below even healthy controls. No identical CDR3 amino acid sequences were shared among expanded clones across subjects, suggesting private TCR-beta repertoires in all groups.

This clonotype is assessed as medium-sized (0.01 to 0.1%). There is no known antigen for this receptor. The record has no base qualities; no much larger clone is one base away. cDNA synthesis used template-switch 5'RACE with a primer carrying a 10-nucleotide random unique molecular identifier tagging each TCR transcript. Every sequencing run yielded over 170 million TCR-beta sequences covering 15-18 subjects. The RNeasy kit was used to extract total RNA. The KAPA Real-time Library Amplification kit was used to amplify TCR-beta VDJ regions with primers targeting the TCR constant region and the 5'RACE anchor. Sample indexes and Illumina adaptors were added in a first PCR, after which library yield was increased in a second PCR. After Ampure bead purification, the TCR product of roughly 650 bp was size-selected on a 2% E-gel SizeSelection system. Before pooling, libraries had their quality checked on a Bioanalyzer, their concentration measured with Qubit, and their quantity determined with the Kapa Library Quantification kit. Libraries were sequenced paired-end 2 x 150 bp on an Illumina HiSeq 2500. To increase sequence diversity, about 23-30% phiX was spiked into each library pool. Under the source paper's analysis protocol: The quality-filtered reads were processed with the UMI-based MiGEC pipeline, whose error correction step removed more than 75% of the raw TCR sequences. VDJ genes were aligned to IMGT germline references, and each clonotype was defined by a unique CDR3 amino acid sequence together with V-J genes. Clonal expansion, Shannon diversity and CDR3 relatedness were evaluated with VDJtools (CalcPairwiseDistances, ClusterSamples), while phylogenetic trees were built in CLCbio workbench. Clones with at least 8 unique UMIs were defined as expanded, with this threshold being based on coefficient-of-variation modelling across technical triplicates. The public reads were quality trimmed at Q25 with fastp and then assembled into clones with MiXCR by TCRdb, keeping productive beta chains. CDR3 protein duplicates are merged, each entry listing the most common genes and DNA. TCRdb assigned the V and J calls; the authors' analysis was not used. The sample contains fewer than 40,000 distinct CDR3 sequences, around 13% of them found a single time. The ten largest clones add up to about 2.5% of the sample.

The time point label corresponds to: longitudinal time-point 2. The healthy controls were volunteers from blood banks in Maryland, USA. Libraries from unsorted PBMCs were made from 2 million PBMCs kept in RNAlater at -80 degrees C until RNA extraction. PBMCs were separated from peripheral blood using Ficoll-Hypaque density gradient centrifugation and then cryopreserved in liquid nitrogen. Sequencing was performed on PBMCs. The TCR originated in a woman between 35 and 50 years old in good health.

The nucleotide sequence is given as TGTGCCACCTCAACAGGGGGCTGGGATACGCAGTATTTT. The resulting protein is CATSTGGWDTQYF. The receptor chain draws on TRBV27 and TRBJ2-3, and 9 bases in between align with TRBD1. Per the germline V gene (reference sequence), MNHEY is the CDR1 and SMNVEV is the CDR2. From the cysteine up to the phenylalanine, the CDR3 has a length of 13 residues. The kept DNA is CDR3 alone, 39 bases in frame from the first base. Trimming removed 10 bases from V and 6 bases from J; the gene matches leave 8 bases unexplained.